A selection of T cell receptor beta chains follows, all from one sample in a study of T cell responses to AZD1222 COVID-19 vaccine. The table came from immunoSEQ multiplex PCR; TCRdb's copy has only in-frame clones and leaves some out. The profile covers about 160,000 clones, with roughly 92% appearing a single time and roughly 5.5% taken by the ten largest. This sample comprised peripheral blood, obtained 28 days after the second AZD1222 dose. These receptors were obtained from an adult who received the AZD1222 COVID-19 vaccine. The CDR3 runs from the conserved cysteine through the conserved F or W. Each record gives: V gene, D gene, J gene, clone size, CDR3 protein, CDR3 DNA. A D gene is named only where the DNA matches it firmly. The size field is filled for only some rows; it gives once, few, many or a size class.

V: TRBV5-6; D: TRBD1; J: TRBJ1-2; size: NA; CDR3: CASSYLGQGGGYTF; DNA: TGTGCCAGCAGCTACCTCGGACAGGGGGGTGGCTACACCTTC
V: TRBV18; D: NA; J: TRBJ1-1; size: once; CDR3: CASSLTSNTEAFF; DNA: TGTGCCAGCTCACTAACATCGAACACTGAAGCTTTCTTT
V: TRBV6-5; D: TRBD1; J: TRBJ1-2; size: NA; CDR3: CRVGRGQGAWGYTF; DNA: TGTAGGGTCGGGAGAGGACAGGGGGCATGGGGCTACACCTTC
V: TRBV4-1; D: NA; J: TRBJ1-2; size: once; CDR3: CASRASGRGSNYGYTF; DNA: TGCGCCAGCAGGGCGTCAGGGCGGGGCTCTAACTATGGCTACACCTTC
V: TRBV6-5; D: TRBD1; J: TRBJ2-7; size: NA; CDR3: CASRPGQQYEQYF; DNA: TGTGCCAGCAGGCCGGGACAGCAATACGAGCAGTACTTC
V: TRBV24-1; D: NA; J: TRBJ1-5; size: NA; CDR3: CATSDGTLSNQPQHF; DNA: TGTGCCACCAGTGACGGGACACTTAGCAATCAGCCCCAGCATTTT
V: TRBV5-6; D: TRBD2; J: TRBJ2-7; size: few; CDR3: CASSLRGSGSFHEQYF; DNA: TGTGCCAGCAGCCTTAGGGGTAGCGGGAGTTTCCACGAGCAGTACTTC
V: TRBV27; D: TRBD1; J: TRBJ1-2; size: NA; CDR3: CASRPQGAQTLLGGYTF; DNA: TGTGCCAGCAGGCCCCAGGGGGCGCAAACTTTACTGGGTGGCTACACCTTC
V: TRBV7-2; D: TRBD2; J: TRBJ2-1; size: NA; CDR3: CASSLSPGLAGNNEQFF; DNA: TGTGCCAGCAGCTTATCTCCGGGACTAGCGGGAAACAATGAGCAGTTCTTC
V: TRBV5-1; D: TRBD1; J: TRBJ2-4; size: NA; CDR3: CASSWTGGLAKNIQYF; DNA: TGCGCCAGCAGCTGGACAGGGGGTCTAGCCAAAAACATTCAGTACTTC
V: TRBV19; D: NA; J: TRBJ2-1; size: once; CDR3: CASSSQGPNEQFF; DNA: TGTGCCAGTAGTTCTCAGGGACCAAATGAGCAGTTCTTC
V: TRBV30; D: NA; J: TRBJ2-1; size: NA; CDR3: CAWRGIGSYNEQFF; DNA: TGTGCCTGGAGAGGGATAGGCTCCTACAATGAGCAGTTCTTC
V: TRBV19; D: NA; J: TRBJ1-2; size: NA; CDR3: CASSTSQYTYGYTF; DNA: TGTGCCAGTAGTACCTCCCAGTATACCTATGGCTACACCTTC
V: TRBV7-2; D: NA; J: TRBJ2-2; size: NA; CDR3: CASSLETGELFF; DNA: TGTGCCAGCAGCTTAGAGACCGGGGAGCTGTTTTTT
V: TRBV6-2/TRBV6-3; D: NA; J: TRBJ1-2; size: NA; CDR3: CASSYSNSVDGYTF; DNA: TGTGCCAGCAGTTACTCGAATTCGGTTGATGGCTACACCTTC
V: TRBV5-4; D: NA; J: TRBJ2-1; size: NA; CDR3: CASSLGQGTYNEQFF; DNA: TGTGCCAGCAGCTTGGGGCAGGGGACCTACAATGAGCAGTTCTTC
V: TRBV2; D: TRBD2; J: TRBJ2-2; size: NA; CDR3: CASRGQGGRLHTGELFF; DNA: TGTGCCAGCAGAGGGCAAGGCGGGAGGCTCCACACCGGGGAGCTGTTTTTT
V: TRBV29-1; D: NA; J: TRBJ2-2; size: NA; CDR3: CSVESTGELFF; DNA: TGCAGCGTTGAGTCCACCGGGGAGCTGTTTTTT
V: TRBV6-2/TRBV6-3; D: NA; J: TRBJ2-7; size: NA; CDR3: CASSLLGHEQYF; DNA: TGTGCCAGCAGCCTATTGGGCCACGAGCAGTACTTC
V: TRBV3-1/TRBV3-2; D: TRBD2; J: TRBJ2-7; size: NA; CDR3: CASSPGTSRYLGYEQYF; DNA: TGTGCCAGCAGCCCGGGGACTAGTCGCTACCTGGGCTACGAGCAGTACTTC
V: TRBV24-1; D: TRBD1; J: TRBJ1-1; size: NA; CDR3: CATSDSATGQGEAFF; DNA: TGTGCCACCAGTGATTCAGCGACGGGACAGGGTGAAGCTTTCTTT
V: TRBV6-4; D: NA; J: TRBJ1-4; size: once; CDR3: CASWTTTNEKLFF; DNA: TGTGCCAGCTGGACAACAACTAATGAAAAACTGTTTTTT
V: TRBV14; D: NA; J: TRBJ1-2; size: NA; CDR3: CASSQDPWGNGYTF; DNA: TGTGCCAGCAGCCAAGATCCCTGGGGGAATGGCTACACCTTC
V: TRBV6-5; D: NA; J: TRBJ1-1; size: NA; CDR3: CASRQTRNTEAFF; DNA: TGTGCCAGCAGACAAACCCGTAACACTGAAGCTTTCTTT
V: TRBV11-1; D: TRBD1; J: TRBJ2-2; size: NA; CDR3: CASSLGTANTGELFF; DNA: TGTGCCAGCAGCCTAGGGACAGCGAACACCGGGGAGCTGTTTTTT
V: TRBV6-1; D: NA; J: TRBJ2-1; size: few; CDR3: CASSETGTRVGNEQFF; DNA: TGTGCCAGCAGCGAAACAGGGACCCGTGTGGGCAATGAGCAGTTCTTC
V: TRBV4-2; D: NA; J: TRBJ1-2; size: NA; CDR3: CASSLMTERRGYTF; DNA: TGTGCCAGCAGCCTAATGACAGAACGTAGGGGCTACACCTTC
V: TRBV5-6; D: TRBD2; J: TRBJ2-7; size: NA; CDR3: CASSLLTSAPYEQYF; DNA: TGTGCCAGCAGCCTCCTGACTAGCGCCCCCTACGAGCAGTACTTC
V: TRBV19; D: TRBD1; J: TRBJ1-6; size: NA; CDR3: CASTPGTAYNSPLHF; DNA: TGTGCCAGTACCCCCGGGACAGCATATAATTCACCCCTCCACTTT
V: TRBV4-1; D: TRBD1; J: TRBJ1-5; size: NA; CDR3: CASSQGQGARDQPQHF; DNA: TGCGCCAGCAGCCAAGGACAGGGGGCTCGTGATCAGCCCCAGCATTTT
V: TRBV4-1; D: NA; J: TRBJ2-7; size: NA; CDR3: CASSQDVRNYEQYF; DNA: TGCGCCAGCAGCCAAGATGTGAGAAACTACGAGCAGTACTTC
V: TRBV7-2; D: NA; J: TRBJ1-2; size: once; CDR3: CASSNEGKRGYTF; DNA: TGTGCCAGCAGCAACGAAGGGAAAAGAGGCTACACCTTC
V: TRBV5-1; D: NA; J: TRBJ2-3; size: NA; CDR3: CASSYMDKVTDTQYF; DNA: TGCGCCAGCAGCTATATGGACAAGGTCACAGATACGCAGTATTTT
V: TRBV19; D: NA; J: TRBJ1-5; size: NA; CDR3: CASSMGGELGNQPQHF; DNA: TGTGCCAGTAGTATGGGTGGGGAATTGGGTAATCAGCCCCAGCATTTT
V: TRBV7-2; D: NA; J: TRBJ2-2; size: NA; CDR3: CASSLWRDSGELFF; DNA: TGTGCCAGCAGCTTATGGAGGGATAGCGGGGAGCTGTTTTTT
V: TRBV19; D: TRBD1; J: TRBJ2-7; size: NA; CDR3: CASSILDRGIYEQYF; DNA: TGTGCCAGTAGTATACTGGACAGGGGAATCTACGAGCAGTACTTC
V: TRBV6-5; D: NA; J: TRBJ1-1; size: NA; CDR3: CASVNRGFTEAFF; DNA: TGTGCCAGCGTAAACCGGGGGTTCACTGAAGCTTTCTTT
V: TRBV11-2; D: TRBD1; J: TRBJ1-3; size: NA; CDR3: CASSLTGGSGNTIYF; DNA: TGTGCCAGCAGCTTGACAGGGGGTTCTGGAAACACCATATATTTT
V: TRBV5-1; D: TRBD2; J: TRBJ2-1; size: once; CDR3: CASSYHLADNEQFF; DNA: TGCGCCAGCAGCTATCACCTAGCGGACAATGAGCAGTTCTTC
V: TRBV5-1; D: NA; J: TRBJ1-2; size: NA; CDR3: CASSFWGSGYGYTF; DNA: TGCGCCAGCAGCTTTTGGGGTTCGGGCTATGGCTACACCTTC
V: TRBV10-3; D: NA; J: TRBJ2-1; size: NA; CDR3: CAIRHTSSYNEQFF; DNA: TGTGCCATCAGGCACACAAGCTCCTACAATGAGCAGTTCTTC
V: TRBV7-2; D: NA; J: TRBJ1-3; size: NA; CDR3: CASSLLGDIASGNTIYF; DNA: TGTGCCAGCAGCTTACTGGGGGACATTGCGTCTGGAAACACCATATATTTT
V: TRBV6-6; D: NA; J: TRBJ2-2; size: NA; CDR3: CASSYAVAEITGELFF; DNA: TGTGCCAGCAGTTACGCGGTAGCGGAGATCACCGGGGAGCTGTTTTTT
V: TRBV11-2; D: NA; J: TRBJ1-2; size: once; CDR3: CASSFPGLSSYGYTF; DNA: TGTGCCAGCAGCTTCCCAGGTCTCTCTAGCTATGGCTACACCTTC
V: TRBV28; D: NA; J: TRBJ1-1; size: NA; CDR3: CASSFLSLNTEAFF; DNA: TGTGCCAGCAGTTTCCTATCCCTGAACACTGAAGCTTTCTTT
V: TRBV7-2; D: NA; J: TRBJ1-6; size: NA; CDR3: CASSSFFPNSPLHF; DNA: TGTGCCAGCAGCTCTTTTTTTCCTAATTCACCCCTCCACTTT
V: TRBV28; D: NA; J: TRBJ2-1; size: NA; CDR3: CASSFRGEQFF; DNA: TGTGCCAGCAGTTTTCGGGGTGAGCAGTTCTTC
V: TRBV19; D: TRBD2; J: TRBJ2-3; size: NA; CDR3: CASSQLWEGTDTQYF; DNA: TGTGCCAGTAGCCAATTATGGGAGGGTACAGATACGCAGTATTTT
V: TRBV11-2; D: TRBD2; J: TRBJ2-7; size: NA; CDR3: CASSLVGGSGSYEQYF; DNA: TGTGCCAGCAGCTTAGTGGGCGGGAGCGGTTCTTACGAGCAGTACTTC
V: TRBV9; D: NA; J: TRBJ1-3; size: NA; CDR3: CASTPDGVRGNTIYF; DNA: TGTGCCAGCACCCCAGACGGGGTGAGGGGAAACACCATATATTTT
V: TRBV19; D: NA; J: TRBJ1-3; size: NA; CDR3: CASIPETGGNTIYF; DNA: TGTGCCAGTATCCCGGAAACAGGGGGAAACACCATATATTTT
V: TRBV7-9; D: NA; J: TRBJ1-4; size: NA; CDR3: CASSFWGRDEKLFF; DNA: TGTGCCAGCAGCTTCTGGGGGCGCGATGAAAAACTGTTTTTT
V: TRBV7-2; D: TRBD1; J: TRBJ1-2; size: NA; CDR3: CASSQTDRVFPTNYGYTF; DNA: TGTGCCAGCAGCCAAACTGACAGGGTATTCCCGACTAACTATGGCTACACCTTC
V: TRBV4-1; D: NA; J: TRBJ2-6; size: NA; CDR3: CASSQVASVAGANVLTF; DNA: TGCGCCAGCAGCCAAGTGGCATCGGTAGCCGGGGCCAACGTCCTGACTTTC
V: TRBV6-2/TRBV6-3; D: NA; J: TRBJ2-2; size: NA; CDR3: CASSWSGGELFF; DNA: TGTGCCAGCAGTTGGTCGGGCGGGGAGCTGTTTTTT
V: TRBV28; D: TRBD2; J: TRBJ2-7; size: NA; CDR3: CASSTLAVSYEQYF; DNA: TGTGCCAGCAGTACACTAGCGGTCTCCTACGAGCAGTACTTC
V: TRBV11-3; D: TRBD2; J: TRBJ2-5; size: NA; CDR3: CASPGGSGHQETQYF; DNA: TGTGCCAGCCCTGGAGGTAGCGGGCATCAAGAGACCCAGTACTTC
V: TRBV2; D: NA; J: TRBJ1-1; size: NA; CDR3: CASRGTANTEAFF; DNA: TGTGCCAGCAGGGGGACGGCGAACACTGAAGCTTTCTTT
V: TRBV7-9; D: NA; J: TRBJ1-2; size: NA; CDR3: CASSYPSASYGYTF; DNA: TGTGCCAGCAGCTATCCCTCTGCTTCCTATGGCTACACCTTC
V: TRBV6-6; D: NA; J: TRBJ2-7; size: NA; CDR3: CASSYSWQEDYEQYF; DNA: TGTGCCAGCAGTTACTCTTGGCAGGAGGATTACGAGCAGTACTTC